This TCR beta chain was sequenced in a study of T cell responses to AZD1222 COVID-19 vaccine. Notes on the study in general: At baseline, seropositivity was found in only six or seven AZD1222 recipients. Repertoires were obtained solely post-peak T cell response. Once two AZD1222 doses were given, Spike-specific TCR breadth and depth went up.

TCRdb's copy holds only in-frame clones and misses some; the assay was immunoSEQ multiplex PCR. The sample shows approximately 92,000 clones, around 93% of them seen only once. Of note for this clone: The antigen is undetermined.

The receptor comes from an adult in good health. The sample here was peripheral blood, taken on day 0 of AZD1222 vaccination.

The CDR3 nucleotides are TGTGCCAGTAGTGTGTCCGGACTAGCGGGGGTCTACGAGCAGTACTTC. Translated: CASSVSGLAGVYEQYF. The V and J genes are TRBV19 and TRBJ2-7; 13 bases line up with TRBD2. V was pared by 5 bases and J by 3 bases, with 7 bases of the junction left unmatched. This CDR3 region has 16 residues. Germline-derived CDR1 and CDR2 are LNHDA and SQIVND (reference sequence).